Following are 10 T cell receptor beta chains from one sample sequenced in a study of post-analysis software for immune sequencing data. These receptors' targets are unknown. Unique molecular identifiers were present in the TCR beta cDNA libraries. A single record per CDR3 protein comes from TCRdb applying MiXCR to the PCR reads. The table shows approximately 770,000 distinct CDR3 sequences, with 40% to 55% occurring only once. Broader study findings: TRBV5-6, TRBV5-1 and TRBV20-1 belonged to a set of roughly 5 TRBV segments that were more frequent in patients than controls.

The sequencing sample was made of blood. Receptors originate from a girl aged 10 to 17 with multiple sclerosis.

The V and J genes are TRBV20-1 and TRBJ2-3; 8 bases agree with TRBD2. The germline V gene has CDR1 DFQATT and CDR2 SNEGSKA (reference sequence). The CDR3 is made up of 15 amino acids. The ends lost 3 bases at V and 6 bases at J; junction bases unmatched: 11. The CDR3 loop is CSASSLREGDDTQYF. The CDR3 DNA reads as TGCAGTGCTAGTTCTCTTCGGGAGGGAGACGATACGCAGTATTTT.

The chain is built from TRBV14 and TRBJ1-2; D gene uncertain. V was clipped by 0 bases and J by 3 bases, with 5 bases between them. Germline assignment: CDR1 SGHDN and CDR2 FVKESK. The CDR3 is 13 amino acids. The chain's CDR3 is CASSQEVDYGYTF. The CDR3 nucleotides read TGTGCCAGCAGCCAAGAGGTAGACTATGGCTACACCTTC.

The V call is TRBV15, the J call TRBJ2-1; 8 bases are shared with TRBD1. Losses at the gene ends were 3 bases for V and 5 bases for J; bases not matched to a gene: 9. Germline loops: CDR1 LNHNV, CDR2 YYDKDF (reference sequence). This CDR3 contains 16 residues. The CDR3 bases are TGTGCCACCAGCAGCACACCCGGGACAGGAAACAATGAGCAGTTCTTC. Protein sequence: CATSSTPGTGNNEQFF.

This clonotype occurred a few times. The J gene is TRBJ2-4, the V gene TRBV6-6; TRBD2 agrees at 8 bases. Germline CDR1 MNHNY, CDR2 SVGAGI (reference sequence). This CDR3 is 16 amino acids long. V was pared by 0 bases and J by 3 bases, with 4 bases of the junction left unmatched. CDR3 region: CASSYSGREDKNIQYF. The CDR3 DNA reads TGTGCCAGCAGTTACTCAGGGCGGGAGGACAAAAACATTCAGTACTTC.

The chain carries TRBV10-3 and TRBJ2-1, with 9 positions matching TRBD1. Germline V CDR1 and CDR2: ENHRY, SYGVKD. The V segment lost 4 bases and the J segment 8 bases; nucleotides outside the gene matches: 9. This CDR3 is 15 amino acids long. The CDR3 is CAISGRGQGEDEQFF. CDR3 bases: TGTGCCATCAGTGGTCGGGGACAGGGAGAAGATGAGCAGTTCTTC.

Here the CDR3 reads CASSRLAAFYNEQFF. The CDR3 nucleotides read TGTGCCAGCAGCCGACTAGCGGCCTTCTACAATGAGCAGTTCTTC. J is TRBJ2-1 and V is TRBV7-2, with 9 bases lining up with TRBD2. The CDR3 runs to 15 residues. After removal of 5 bases from V and 3 bases from J, the junction contained 5 bases not matched to a gene. The germline V gene has CDR1 SGHTA and CDR2 FQGNSA.

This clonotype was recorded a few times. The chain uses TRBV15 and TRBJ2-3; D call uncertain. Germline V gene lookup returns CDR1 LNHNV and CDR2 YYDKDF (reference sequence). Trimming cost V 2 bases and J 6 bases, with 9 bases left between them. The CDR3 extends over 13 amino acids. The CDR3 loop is CATSRLSRDTQYF. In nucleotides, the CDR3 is TGTGCCACCAGCAGACTATCTCGGGATACGCAGTATTTT.

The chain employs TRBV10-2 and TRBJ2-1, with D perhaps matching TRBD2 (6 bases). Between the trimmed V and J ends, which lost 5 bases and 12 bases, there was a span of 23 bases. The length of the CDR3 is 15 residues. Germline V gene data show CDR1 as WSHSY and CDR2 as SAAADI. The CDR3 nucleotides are TGCGCCAGCAGTAAAGGGAGCGGGTCTTCGGGGACGCAGTTCTTC. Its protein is CASSKGSGSSGTQFF.

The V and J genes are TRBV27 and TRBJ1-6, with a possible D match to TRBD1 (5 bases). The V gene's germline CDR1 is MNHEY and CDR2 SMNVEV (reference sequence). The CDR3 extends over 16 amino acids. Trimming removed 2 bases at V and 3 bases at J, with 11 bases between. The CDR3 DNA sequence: TGTGCCAGCAGTTTAGGAAGGGGCGGCTATAATTCACCCCTCCACTTT. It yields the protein CASSLGRGGYNSPLHF.

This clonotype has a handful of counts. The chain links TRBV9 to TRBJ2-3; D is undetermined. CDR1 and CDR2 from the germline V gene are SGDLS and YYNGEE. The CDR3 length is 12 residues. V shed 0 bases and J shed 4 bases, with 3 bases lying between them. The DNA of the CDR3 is TGTGCCAGCAGCGTAGACCCAGATACGCAGTATTTT. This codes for CASSVDPDTQYF.